The clone carrying this T cell receptor beta chain was found once. In germline, CDR1 is ENHRY, CDR2 SYGVKD. With V trimmed by 6 bases and J by 2 bases, 9 bases remained unmatched. The CDR3 is made up of 16 amino acids. This sample is drawn from a study of blood T cell repertoires in COVID-19. The wider study: Spain, Italy and the United States supplied samples that represented acute and convalescent COVID-19.

Authors' methods: Counts of nucleated cells, estimated from reference gene primer amplification, were obtained. Clones were read by immunoSEQ multiplex PCR, and TCRdb kept only the in-frame ones, dropping some. D and trimming were read from the DNA, whereas the V and J calls and clone size are those reported in that table. The table has approximately 260,000 clones, approximately 79% seen once; the top ten hold nearly 5%. The TCR was taken from a woman of 80 years or more with active or convalescent COVID-19. The chain couples TRBV10-3 to TRBJ2-5; 10 bases line up with TRBD2. Specimen: peripheral blood. The CDR3: CAISASGRASQETQYF. The CDR3 DNA reads TGTGCCATCAGCGCGAGCGGGAGGGCCTCGCAAGAGACCCAGTACTTC.